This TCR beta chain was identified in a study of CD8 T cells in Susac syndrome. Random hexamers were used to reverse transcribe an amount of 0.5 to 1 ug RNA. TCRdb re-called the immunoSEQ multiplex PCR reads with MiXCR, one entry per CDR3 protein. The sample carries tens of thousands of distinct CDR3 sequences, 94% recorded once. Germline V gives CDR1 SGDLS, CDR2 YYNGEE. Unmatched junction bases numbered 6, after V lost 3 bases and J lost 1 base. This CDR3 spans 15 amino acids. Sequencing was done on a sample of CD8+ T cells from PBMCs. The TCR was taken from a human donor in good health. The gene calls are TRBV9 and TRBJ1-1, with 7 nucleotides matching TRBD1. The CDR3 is CASSASGTANTEAFF. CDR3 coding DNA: TGTGCCAGCAGCGCATCAGGGACAGCGAACACTGAAGCTTTCTTT.